This TCR beta chain was sequenced in a study of neoadjuvant nivolumab and ipilimumab in lung cancer. Study outcomes and limitations: A small number of samples were TCR sequenced.

TCRdb keeps only in-frame clones here, not all; method: immunoSEQ multiplex PCR. This repertoire shows tens of thousands of clones, 83% found once; its top ten account for about 5%. V was clipped by 1 base and J by 2 bases, with 10 bases between them. CDR1 and CDR2 (germline): SGHRS, YFSETQ. The CDR3 is 14 residues long. Points on this clone: Its target is not known.

The chain carries TRBV5-1 and TRBJ2-7; no definite D call. The origin of this receptor is an adult with non-small cell lung cancer. This sample comprised tumor tissue, obtained after neoadjuvant nivolumab, alone or with ipilimumab, at or shortly before surgery. CDR3 nucleotides: TGCGCCAGCAGCTTGACCGCCCAGACCTACGAGCAGTACTTC. As protein: CASSLTAQTYEQYF.